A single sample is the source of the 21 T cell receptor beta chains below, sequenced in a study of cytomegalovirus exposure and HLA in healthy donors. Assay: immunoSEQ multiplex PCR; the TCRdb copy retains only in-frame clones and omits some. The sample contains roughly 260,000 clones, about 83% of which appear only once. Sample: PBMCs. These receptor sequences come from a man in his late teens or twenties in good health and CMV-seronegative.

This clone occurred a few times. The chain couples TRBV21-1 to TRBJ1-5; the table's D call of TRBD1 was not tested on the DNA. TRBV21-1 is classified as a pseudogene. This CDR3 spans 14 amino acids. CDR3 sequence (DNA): TGTGCCAGCAGCAAATTCAGGGTAAATCAGCCCCAGCATTTT. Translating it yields CASSKFRVNQPQHF.

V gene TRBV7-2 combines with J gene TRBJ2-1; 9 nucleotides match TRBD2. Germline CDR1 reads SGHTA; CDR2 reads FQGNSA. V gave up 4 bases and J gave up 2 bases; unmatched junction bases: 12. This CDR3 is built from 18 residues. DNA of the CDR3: TGTGCCAGCAGCTCACCTTTAATCCCTAGCGGGACCTACAATGAGCAGTTCTTC. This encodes CASSSPLIPSGTYNEQFF.

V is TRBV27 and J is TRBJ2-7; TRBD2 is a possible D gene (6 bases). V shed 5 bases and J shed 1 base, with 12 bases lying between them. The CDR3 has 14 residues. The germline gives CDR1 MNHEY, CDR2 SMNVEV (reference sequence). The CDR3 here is CASSQRRVSYEQYF. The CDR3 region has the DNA TGTGCCAGCAGTCAAAGGAGGGTTTCCTACGAGCAGTACTTC.

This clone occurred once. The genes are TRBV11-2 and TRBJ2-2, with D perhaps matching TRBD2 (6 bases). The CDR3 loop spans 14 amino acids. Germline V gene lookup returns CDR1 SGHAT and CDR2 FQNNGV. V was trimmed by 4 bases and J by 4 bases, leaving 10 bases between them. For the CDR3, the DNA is TGTGCCAGCAGCTCGGCGGGGAGCACCGGGGAGCTGTTTTTT. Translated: CASSSAGSTGELFF.

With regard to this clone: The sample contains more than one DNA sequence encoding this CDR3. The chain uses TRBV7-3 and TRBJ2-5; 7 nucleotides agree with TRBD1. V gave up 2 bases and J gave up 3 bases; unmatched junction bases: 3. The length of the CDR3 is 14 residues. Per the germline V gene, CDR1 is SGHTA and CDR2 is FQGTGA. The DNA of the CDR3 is TGTGCCAGCAGCTTATCAGGGGGAGAAGAGACCCAGTACTTC. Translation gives CASSLSGGEETQYF. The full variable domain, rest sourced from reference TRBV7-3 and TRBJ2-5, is GAGVSQTPSNKVTEKGKYVELRCDPISGHTALYWYRQSLGQGPEFLIYFQGTGAADDSGLPNDRFFAVRPEGSVSTLKIQRTERGDSAVYLCASSLSGGEETQYFGPGTRLLVL.

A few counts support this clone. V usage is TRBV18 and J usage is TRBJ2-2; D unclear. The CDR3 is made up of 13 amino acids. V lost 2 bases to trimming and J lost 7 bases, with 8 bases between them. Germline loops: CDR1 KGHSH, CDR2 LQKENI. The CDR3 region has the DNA TGTGCCAGCTCACCAAGCCGAAGCGGGGAGCTGTTTTTT. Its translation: CASSPSRSGELFF.

The DNA of the CDR3 is TGTGCCAGCAGCTTATTGTTCGCGCCGGACTTACCAGATACGCAGTATTTT. Encoded protein: CASSLLFAPDLPDTQYF. The chain employs TRBV7-2 and TRBJ2-3; maybe TRBD2 (5 bases). The CDR3 covers 17 residues. Germline V gene data show CDR1 as SGHTA and CDR2 as FQGNSA. V gave up 2 bases and J gave up 4 bases, with 19 bases separating them.

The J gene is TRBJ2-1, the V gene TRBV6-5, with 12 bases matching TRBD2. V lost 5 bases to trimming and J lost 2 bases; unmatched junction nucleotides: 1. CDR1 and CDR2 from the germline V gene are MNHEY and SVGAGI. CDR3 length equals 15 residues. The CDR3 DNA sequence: TGTGCCAGCAGTCGGACTAGCGGGGCCTACAATGAGCAGTTCTTC. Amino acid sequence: CASSRTSGAYNEQFF.

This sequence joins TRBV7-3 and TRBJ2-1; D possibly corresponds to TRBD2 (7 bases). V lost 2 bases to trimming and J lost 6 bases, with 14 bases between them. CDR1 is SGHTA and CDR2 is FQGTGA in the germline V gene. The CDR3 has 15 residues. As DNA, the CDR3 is TGTGCCAGCAGCTTATCTGCGGGGGCGCGCAATGAGCAGTTCTTC. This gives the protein CASSLSAGARNEQFF.

The chain's CDR3 is CASTQGLQGEKLFF. The CDR3 DNA is TGCGCCAGCACCCAGGGCCTTCAGGGGGAAAAACTGTTTTTT. The V gene is TRBV5-1, the J gene TRBJ1-4; possibly TRBD1 for D (6 bases). The CDR3 contains 14 residues. With 6 bases removed from V and 8 bases from J, the gap between germline ends came to 17 bases. The germline V gene encodes CDR1 SGHRS and CDR2 YFSETQ.

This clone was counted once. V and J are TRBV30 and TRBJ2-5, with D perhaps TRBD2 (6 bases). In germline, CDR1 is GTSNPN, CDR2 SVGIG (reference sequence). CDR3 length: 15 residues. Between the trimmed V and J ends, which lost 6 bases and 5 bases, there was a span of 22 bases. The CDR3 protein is CACKSGGRVGETQYF. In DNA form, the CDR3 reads TGTGCCTGTAAAAGTGGAGGGCGGGTTGGGGAGACCCAGTACTTC.

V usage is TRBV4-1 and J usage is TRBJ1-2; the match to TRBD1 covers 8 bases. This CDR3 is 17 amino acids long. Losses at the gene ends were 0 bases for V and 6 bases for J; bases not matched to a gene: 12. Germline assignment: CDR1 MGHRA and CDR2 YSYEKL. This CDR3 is CASSQDLTGESADGYTF. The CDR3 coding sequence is TGCGCCAGCAGCCAAGACCTGACAGGGGAGTCGGCGGATGGCTACACCTTC.

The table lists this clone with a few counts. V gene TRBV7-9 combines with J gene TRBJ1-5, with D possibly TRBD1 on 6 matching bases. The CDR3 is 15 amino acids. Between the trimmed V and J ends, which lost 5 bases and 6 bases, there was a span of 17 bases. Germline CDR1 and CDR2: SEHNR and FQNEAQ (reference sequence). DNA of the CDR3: TGTGCCAGCAGCCAACAGGGAGCCCCTTTTCAGCCCCAGCATTTT. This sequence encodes CASSQQGAPFQPQHF.

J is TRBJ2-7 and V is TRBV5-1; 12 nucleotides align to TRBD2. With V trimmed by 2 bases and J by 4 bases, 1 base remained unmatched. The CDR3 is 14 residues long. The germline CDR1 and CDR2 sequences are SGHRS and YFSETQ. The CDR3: CASSLLAGGYEQYF. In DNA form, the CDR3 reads TGCGCCAGCAGCTTACTAGCGGGAGGTTACGAGCAGTACTTC. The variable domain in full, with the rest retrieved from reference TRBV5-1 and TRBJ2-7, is KAGVTQTPRYLIKTRGQQVTLSCSPISGHRSVSWYQQTPGQGLQFLFEYFSETQRNKGNFPGRFSGRQFSNSRSEMNVSTLELGDSALYLCASSLLAGGYEQYFGPGTRLTVT.

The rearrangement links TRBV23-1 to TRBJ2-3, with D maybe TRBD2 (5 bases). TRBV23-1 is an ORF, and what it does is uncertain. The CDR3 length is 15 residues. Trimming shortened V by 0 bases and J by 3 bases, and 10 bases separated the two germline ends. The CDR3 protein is CASSQSLRDTDTQYF. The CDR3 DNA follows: TGCGCCAGCAGTCAATCTTTACGGGATACAGATACGCAGTATTTT.

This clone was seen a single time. The CDR3 sequence is CASRESRDSSYEQYF. The CDR3 DNA follows: TGTGCCAGCAGGGAGAGCAGGGACAGCTCCTACGAGCAGTACTTC. The rearrangement links TRBV6-1 to TRBJ2-7; 7 bases match TRBD1. Germline V gene sequence: CDR1 MNHNS, CDR2 SASEGT. The V segment lost 6 bases and the J segment 0 bases; nucleotides outside the gene matches: 8. The CDR3 runs 15 residues.

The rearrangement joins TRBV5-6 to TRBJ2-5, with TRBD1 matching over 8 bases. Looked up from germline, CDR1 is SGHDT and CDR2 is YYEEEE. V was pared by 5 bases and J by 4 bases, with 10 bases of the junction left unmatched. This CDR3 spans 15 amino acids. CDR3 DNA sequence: TGTGCCAGCAGTTATTACGTCGGACAGGGAGAGACCCAGTACTTC. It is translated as CASSYYVGQGETQYF.

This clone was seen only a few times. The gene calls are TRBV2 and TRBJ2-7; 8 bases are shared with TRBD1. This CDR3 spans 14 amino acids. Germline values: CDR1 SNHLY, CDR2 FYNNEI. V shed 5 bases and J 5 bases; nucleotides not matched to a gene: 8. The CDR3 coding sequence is TGTGCCAGCAGTCCCTACAGGGGGACCAACGAGCAGTACTTC. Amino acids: CASSPYRGTNEQYF.

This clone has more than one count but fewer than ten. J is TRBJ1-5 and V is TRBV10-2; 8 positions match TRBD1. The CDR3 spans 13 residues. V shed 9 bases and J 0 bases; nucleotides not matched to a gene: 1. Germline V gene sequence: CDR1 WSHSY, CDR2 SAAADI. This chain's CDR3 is CASTGGSNQPQHF. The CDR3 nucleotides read TGCGCCAGTACAGGGGGTAGCAATCAGCCCCAGCATTTT.

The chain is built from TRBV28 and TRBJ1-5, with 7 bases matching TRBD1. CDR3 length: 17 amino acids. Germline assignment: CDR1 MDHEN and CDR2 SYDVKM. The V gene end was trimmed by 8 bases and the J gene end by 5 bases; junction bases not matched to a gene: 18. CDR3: CASLTGLRRTFHQPQHF. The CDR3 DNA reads TGTGCCAGCCTGACAGGGTTACGGAGAACCTTTCATCAGCCCCAGCATTTT.

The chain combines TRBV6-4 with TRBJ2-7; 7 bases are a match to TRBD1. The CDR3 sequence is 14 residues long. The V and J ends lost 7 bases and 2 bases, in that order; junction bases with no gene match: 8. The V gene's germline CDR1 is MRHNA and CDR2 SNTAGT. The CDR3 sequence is CASIIRDSPYEQYF. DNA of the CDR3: TGTGCCAGCATTATCCGGGACAGCCCCTACGAGCAGTACTTC.